Listed here are 26 T cell receptor beta chains from one sample, sequenced in a study of cytomegalovirus exposure and HLA in healthy donors. Profiled with immunoSEQ multiplex PCR; TCRdb holds only in-frame clones, not every one. The sample holds a few hundred thousand clones, around 86% seen once. The specimen sequenced was PBMCs. Every receptor here comes from a young woman in good health and CMV-seronegative.

V and J are TRBV13 and TRBJ2-1; 11 bases match TRBD2. The V gene end was trimmed by 6 bases and the J gene end by 7 bases; junction bases not matched to a gene: 17. The germline V gene has CDR1 PRHDT and CDR2 FYEKMQ (reference sequence). The CDR3 loop spans 18 amino acids. This chain's CDR3 is CASRTSGSWWGSDNEQFF. For the CDR3, the DNA is TGTGCCAGCAGAACTAGCGGGAGTTGGTGGGGGAGTGATAATGAGCAGTTCTTC.

The V call is TRBV29-1, the J call TRBJ1-1; 9 bases are shared with TRBD1. Germline V gene data show CDR1 as SQVTM and CDR2 as ANQGSEA. The CDR3 length is 14 residues. The CDR3: CSGLVTGGNTEAFF. The CDR3 region has the DNA TGCAGTGGCCTCGTGACAGGGGGAAACACTGAAGCTTTCTTT.

This chain links TRBV4-2 with TRBJ2-7; possibly TRBD1 for D (5 bases). Trimming left V 3 bases short and J 2 bases short, with 11 bases between. CDR3 size: 14 residues. CDR1 is LGHNA and CDR2 is YNFKEQ in the germline V gene. The CDR3 spells CASSQGPIPYEQYF. DNA for the CDR3: TGTGCCAGCAGCCAGGGGCCTATTCCCTACGAGCAGTACTTC.

This chain uses TRBV2 with TRBJ2-1; 10 nucleotides align to TRBD1. Germline CDR1 reads SNHLY; CDR2 reads FYNNEI. Germline trimming cut 7 bases from V and 1 base from J; bases unmatched to any gene: 7. The CDR3 is 16 residues long. The CDR3 loop is CASIRDRGGSYNEQFF. The CDR3 region has the DNA TGTGCCAGCATACGGGACAGGGGAGGTTCCTACAATGAGCAGTTCTTC.

This clone was detected once. This chain uses TRBV27 with TRBJ1-4; no definite D call. Germline CDR1 is MNHEY and CDR2 is SMNVEV (reference sequence). The germline V and J ends were trimmed by 6 bases and 5 bases, with 13 bases remaining between them. The CDR3 contains 14 residues. CDR3 in amino acids: CASSLRSSNEKLFF. CDR3 sequence (DNA): TGTGCCAGCAGCCTCAGGTCCTCGAATGAAAAACTGTTTTTT.

CDR3 nucleotide sequence: TGTGCCAGCAGATTAGCGGGAGGGGAGACCCAGTACTTC. It translates to CASRLAGGETQYF. V is TRBV6-5 and J is TRBJ2-5; 11 bases map to TRBD2. CDR1 is MNHEY, CDR2 SVGAGI, per germline. The CDR3 sequence is 13 residues long. The V segment lost 6 bases and the J segment 5 bases; nucleotides outside the gene matches: 2.

The J gene is TRBJ2-7, the V gene TRBV5-6, with 8 bases lining up with TRBD2. The V gene end was trimmed by 8 bases and the J gene end by 2 bases; junction bases not matched to a gene: 12. CDR1 is SGHDT and CDR2 is YYEEEE in the germline V gene. The length of the CDR3 is 15 residues. CDR3 in amino acids: CASTREGTRTYEQYF. The CDR3 bases are TGTGCCAGTACCCGGGAGGGGACGCGAACCTACGAGCAGTACTTC.

This clone has only one observation. The chain joins TRBV2 to TRBJ2-7, with D perhaps matching TRBD1 (6 bases). V gave up 6 bases and J gave up 6 bases, with 15 bases separating them. CDR3 length equals 13 residues. Germline CDR1 is SNHLY and CDR2 is FYNNEI. CDR3 sequence: CASRETNRAEQYF. Written as DNA, the CDR3 is TGTGCCAGCAGAGAAACTAACAGGGCCGAGCAGTACTTC.

The genes are TRBV4-2 and TRBJ2-1, with 10 bases aligning to TRBD2. V lost 3 bases to trimming and J lost 8 bases; unmatched junction nucleotides: 10. Germline values: CDR1 LGHNA, CDR2 YNFKEQ. The CDR3 covers 16 residues. The DNA of the CDR3 is TGTGCCAGCAGCCAGATAGCGGGAGGAGGTAGGTATGAGCAGTTCTTC. As protein: CASSQIAGGGRYEQFF.

The CDR3 reads CASSLELASYEQYF. For the CDR3, the DNA is TGTGCCAGCAGCTTGGAACTAGCGTCCTACGAGCAGTACTTC. This chain links TRBV5-6 with TRBJ2-7; 7 bases are a match to TRBD2. The CDR3 is 14 residues long. V trimming: 0 bases; J trimming: 1 base; junction bases outside the gene matches: 1. Germline V gene data show CDR1 as SGHDT and CDR2 as YYEEEE. Looking up the rest from reference TRBV5-6 and TRBJ2-7 gives the full variable domain: DAGVTQSPTHLIKTRGQQVTLRCSPKSGHDTVSWYQQALGQGPQFIFQYYEEEERQRGNFPDRFSGHQFPNYSSELNVNALLLGDSALYLCASSLELASYEQYFGPGTRLTVT.

The rearrangement uses TRBV6-5 and TRBJ2-3, with 7 bases matching TRBD1. The CDR3 is 15 residues long. Germline V lookup: CDR1 MNHEY, CDR2 SVGAGI. After removal of 6 bases from V and 3 bases from J, the junction contained 9 bases not matched to a gene. The CDR3 reads CASSIQGIETDTQYF. The DNA for the CDR3 is TGTGCCAGCAGCATACAGGGGATCGAGACAGATACGCAGTATTTT.

The chain is built from TRBV7-2 and TRBJ1-4; D gene ambiguous. The CDR3 covers 14 residues. V was clipped by 5 bases and J by 8 bases, with 15 bases between them. Germline values: CDR1 SGHTA, CDR2 FQGNSA. The CDR3 protein is CASSKGDEREKLFF. CDR3 sequence (DNA): TGTGCCAGCAGCAAGGGAGACGAGAGAGAAAAACTGTTTTTT.

This chain connects TRBV9 to TRBJ2-7; TRBD2 matches 7 bases. V lost 4 bases to trimming and J lost 6 bases; unmatched junction nucleotides: 7. CDR1 SGDLS and CDR2 YYNGEE come from the germline V gene. This CDR3 spans 13 amino acids. This CDR3 reads CASSPGLVGEQYF. The CDR3 DNA follows: TGTGCCAGCAGCCCCGGACTAGTCGGCGAGCAGTACTTC.

V and J are TRBV18 and TRBJ2-3; D is undetermined. The V gene lost 3 bases and the J gene lost 0 bases, with 16 bases spanning the gap. This CDR3 is 17 amino acids long. In germline, CDR1 is KGHSH, CDR2 LQKENI. The CDR3 nucleotides read TGTGCCAGCTCACCCCCGGTAGGCGCGGATAGCACAGATACGCAGTATTTT. This encodes CASSPPVGADSTDTQYF. Drawing the rest from reference TRBV18 and TRBJ2-3, the complete variable domain is NAGVMQNPRHLVRRRGQEARLRCSPMKGHSHVYWYRQLPEEGLKFMVYLQKENIIDESGMPKERFSAEFPKEGPSILRIQQVVRGDSAAYFCASSPPVGADSTDTQYFGPGTRLTVL.

The chain employs TRBV4-2 and TRBJ2-7; TRBD2 might be the D (6 bases). Germline V gives CDR1 LGHNA, CDR2 YNFKEQ. This CDR3 region has 15 residues. Trimming pared 0 bases from V and 5 bases from J, leaving 14 bases between. CDR3 protein: CASSQDWGEGNEQYF. The CDR3 DNA follows: TGTGCCAGCAGCCAAGATTGGGGGGAAGGAAACGAGCAGTACTTC.

The rearrangement links TRBV19 to TRBJ2-7, with 7 bases matching TRBD1. The CDR3 is made up of 14 amino acids. Per the germline V gene, CDR1 is LNHDA and CDR2 is SQIVND (reference sequence). Losses at the gene ends were 3 bases for V and 2 bases for J; bases not matched to a gene: 4. This chain's CDR3 is CASSMGQKTYEQYF. CDR3 nucleotide sequence: TGTGCCAGTAGTATGGGACAGAAGACCTACGAGCAGTACTTC.

The V call is TRBV5-1, the J call TRBJ1-2, with 9 bases that match TRBD1. The CDR3 is 14 amino acids. Germline CDR1 reads SGHRS; CDR2 reads YFSETQ. V lost 4 bases to trimming and J lost 4 bases; unmatched junction nucleotides: 5. The DNA for the CDR3 is TGCGCCAGCAGCGAGGGACAGGGACTCTATGGCTACACCTTC. Translated: CASSEGQGLYGYTF.

The J gene is TRBJ2-2, the V gene TRBV5-6; perhaps TRBD1 as D (5 bases). From germline, CDR1 is SGHDT and CDR2 YYEEEE. The CDR3 sequence is 13 residues long. V lost 4 bases and J 1 base, leaving 5 bases between the germline ends. The CDR3 sequence is CASSTGNTGELFF. CDR3 sequence (DNA): TGTGCCAGCAGCACAGGGAACACCGGGGAGCTGTTTTTT.

This clone was detected only a few times. The chain joins TRBV2 to TRBJ2-2; 7 bases match TRBD2. Trimming took 8 bases from V and 4 from J; bases not matched to a gene: 4. Germline loops: CDR1 SNHLY, CDR2 FYNNEI. The CDR3 has 13 amino acids. The CDR3 sequence is CASVTSPTGELFF. DNA for the CDR3: TGTGCCAGCGTGACTAGCCCCACCGGGGAGCTGTTTTTT. The variable domain in full, completed from reference TRBV2 and TRBJ2-2, reads EPEVTQTPSHQVTQMGQEVILRCVPISNHLYFYWYRQILGQKVEFLVSFYNNEISEKSEIFDDQFSVERPDGSNFTLKIRSTKLEDSAMYFCASVTSPTGELFFGEGSRLTVL.

This clone occurred a few times. This chain links TRBV15 with TRBJ1-5, with 10 positions matching TRBD1. In germline, CDR1 is LNHNV, CDR2 YYDKDF (reference sequence). Trimming cost V 1 base and J 7 bases; bases outside gene matches: 4. CDR3 length equals 15 residues. The CDR3 reads CATSRGQGAGQPQHF. The CDR3 DNA follows: TGTGCCACCAGCAGAGGACAGGGGGCAGGGCAGCCCCAGCATTTT.

The V call is TRBV6-5, the J call TRBJ2-5, with 7 nucleotides matching TRBD2. J lost 1 base, V lost 2 bases, and 1 base had no gene match. The CDR3 loop spans 14 amino acids. Looked up from germline, CDR1 is MNHEY and CDR2 is SVGAGI. The CDR3 DNA reads as TGTGCCAGCAGTTACACTAGCGCCCAAGAGACCCAGTACTTC. This encodes CASSYTSAQETQYF.

In DNA form, the CDR3 reads TGTGCCAGCAGACTCATGGCACAGGGGGTTACTGAAGCTTTCTTT. As protein: CASRLMAQGVTEAFF. The gene calls are TRBV6-5 and TRBJ1-1, with 8 bases identical to TRBD1. Trimming removed 6 bases from V and 5 bases from J; junction bases left unmatched: 11. The CDR3 spans 15 residues. Germline V gene sequence: CDR1 MNHEY, CDR2 SVGAGI.

CDR3 protein: CASAPNTEAFF. Here the CDR3 DNA reads TGTGCTAGTGCTCCGAACACTGAAGCTTTCTTT. The rearrangement joins TRBV12-5 to TRBJ1-1; D uncertain. The germline gives CDR1 LGHNT, CDR2 FRNRAP. The CDR3 extends over 11 amino acids. Trimming removed 7 bases at V and 1 base at J, with 4 bases between.

This clone was seen once. This chain links TRBV4-3 with TRBJ2-3; a possible D gene is TRBD2 (5 bases). V lost 0 bases and J lost 3, with 13 bases in between. The CDR3 is 16 residues long. Germline CDR1 and CDR2: LGHNA and YSLEER. CDR3 DNA: TGCGCCAGCAGCCAAGATTGGGTTCTAGCAACAGATACGCAGTATTTT. It is translated as CASSQDWVLATDTQYF.

This clone was seen only once. The chain links TRBV28 to TRBJ2-7; possibly TRBD1 for D (6 bases). The V and J ends lost 5 bases and 2 bases respectively, with 28 bases between them. Looked up from germline, CDR1 is MDHEN and CDR2 is SYDVKM. The CDR3 has 19 residues. In nucleotides, the CDR3 is TGTGCCAGCAGTCCCCCGGCCGAACAAGCAGGGGTAACCACCTACGAGCAGTACTTC. Translating it yields CASSPPAEQAGVTTYEQYF.

This clone was seen just once. This chain joins TRBV4-2 and TRBJ2-5; 12 nucleotides line up with TRBD2. V dropped 4 bases and J dropped 5; count of bases not matched to a gene: 11. CDR1 LGHNA and CDR2 YNFKEQ come from the germline V gene. The CDR3 spans 17 residues. CDR3 amino acids: CASSRGLAGTTWETQYF. The DNA of the CDR3 is TGTGCCAGCAGCCGAGGACTAGCGGGAACCACTTGGGAGACCCAGTACTTC.